This T cell receptor (beta chain) stems from a study of blood T cell repertoires in COVID-19. Study-level background: There were acute and convalescent COVID-19 samples, and they came from the United States, Italy and Spain. PBMCs, B-cell-depleted T cells, or T cells were the source of the cDNA or gDNA that made up the material.

Germline CDR1 and CDR2: LGHNA and YNFKEQ. CDR3 length equals 15 residues. The J segment lost 7 bases and the V segment lost 6 bases, leaving 7 bases of the junction unmatched. Produced via immunoSEQ multiplex PCR; TCRdb's table is partial and in-frame only. This sample carries about 200,000 clones, approximately 80% of them seen once, and the ten largest clones take 10% to 15%. Input material: peripheral blood. The chain combines TRBV4-2 with TRBJ2-2, with 11 bases identical to TRBD2. The TCR sequence derives from a human donor in a cohort sampled during active COVID-19. The CDR3: CASRYRTSGFGELFF. In DNA form, the CDR3 reads TGTGCCAGCAGGTATCGGACTAGCGGGTTCGGGGAGCTGTTTTTT.